The following is a T cell receptor beta chain sequence with its context. What it binds is not known. The sample originates from a study of graft-versus-host responses after intestinal transplantation. There are 14 residues in the CDR3. From germline, CDR1 is LNHDA and CDR2 SQIVND (reference sequence). J gave up 4 bases and V 7 bases, and 9 bases lay outside the gene matches. Libraries were prepared by immunoSEQ multiplex PCR; TCRdb keeps only in-frame clonotypes and omits some of them. The sample has under 150,000 clones, roughly nine tenths seen once; the top ten hold over 0.15%. This sequence was found in a human donor who received an intestinal transplant. The material was unstimulated CD4+ T cells sorted from spleen or lymph node cells, obtained before intestinal transplant. The V gene is TRBV19, the J gene TRBJ1-2, with TRBD1 matching 7 bases. This CDR3 reads CASTRQGGSYGYTF. The CDR3 nucleotides are TGTGCCAGTACCAGACAGGGAGGTTCCTATGGCTACACCTTC.